This entry is about one T cell receptor (beta chain). The antigen is unknown. Sequencing used immunoSEQ multiplex PCR; TCRdb keeps in-frame clones, though not all of them. The table has 2 million to 2.5 million clones, roughly 95% seen once. This CDR3 region has 12 residues. V was cut by 8 bases and J by 2 bases, with 7 bases left in between. Germline CDR1 is MDHEN and CDR2 is SYDVKM. This sample was included in a study of shared clonotypes between healthy human individuals. General observations from the study: The researchers took only blood, and tissue repertoires probably look different.

The V gene is TRBV28, the J gene TRBJ1-5, with a tentative D call TRBD1 (5 bases). Sequenced: naive CD4+ T cells sorted from blood. Subset denoted: CD45RA+ positively selected. The receptor was isolated from a man aged 18-30 years in good health. The CDR3 DNA follows: TGTGCCAGCTTGACAGGCAATCAGCCCCAGCATTTT. As protein: CASLTGNQPQHF. Filled out from reference TRBV28 and TRBJ1-5, the complete variable domain reads DVKVTQSSRYLVKRTGEKVFLECVQDMDHENMFWYRQDPGLGLRLIYFSYDVKMKEKGDIPEGYSVSREKKERFSLILESASTNQTSMYLCASLTGNQPQHFGDGTRLSIL.